This T cell receptor (beta chain) is from a study of beta chain features in type 1 diabetes. Across the study: Similarity in age, gender and cell yields was seen between patients and healthy donors. Taken together, all samples contributed more than 90,000,000 examined sorted cells. Study-wide findings and caveats: Comparison showed that naive, central memory and Treg TCRB repertoires appeared more similar among patients than among healthy donors. Type 1 diabetes patients had TCRB CDR3s that were shorter (moderately but significantly so) in all four CD4+ subsets.

This clone came up a few times. Antigen unknown. cDNA synthesis used the whole RNA isolate, giving expressed TCRB sequences. TCRdb keeps only in-frame clones here, not all; method: immunoSEQ multiplex PCR. Found here are about 620,000 clones, 15% of them singletons; the top ten hold approximately 0.087%. The CDR3 sequence is 11 residues long. The germline V and J ends were trimmed by 8 bases and 1 base, with 6 bases remaining between them. Germline lookup yields CDR1 MDHEN and CDR2 SYDVKM. Sequencing was performed on naive CD4+ T cells from blood. This rearrangement joins TRBV28 to TRBJ2-7; D gene ambiguous. This clonotype was obtained from a man aged 18 to 29 in good health. CDR3 sequence: CASGFSYEQYF. The CDR3 DNA reads as TGTGCCAGCGGCTTTTCCTACGAGCAGTACTTC.